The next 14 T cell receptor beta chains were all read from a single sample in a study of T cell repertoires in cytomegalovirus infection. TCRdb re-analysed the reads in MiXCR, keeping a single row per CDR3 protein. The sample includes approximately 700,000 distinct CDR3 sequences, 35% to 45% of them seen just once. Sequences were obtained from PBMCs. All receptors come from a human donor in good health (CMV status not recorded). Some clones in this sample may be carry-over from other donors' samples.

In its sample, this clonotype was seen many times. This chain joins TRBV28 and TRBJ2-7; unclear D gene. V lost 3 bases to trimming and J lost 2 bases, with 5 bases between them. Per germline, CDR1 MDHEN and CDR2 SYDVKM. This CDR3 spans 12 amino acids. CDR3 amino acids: CASSLEPYEQYF. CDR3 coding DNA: TGTGCCAGCAGTTTGGAGCCCTACGAGCAGTACTTC.

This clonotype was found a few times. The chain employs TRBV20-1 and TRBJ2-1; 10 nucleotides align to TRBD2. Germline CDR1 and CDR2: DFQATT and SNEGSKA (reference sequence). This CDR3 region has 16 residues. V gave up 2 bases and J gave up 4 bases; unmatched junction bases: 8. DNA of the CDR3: TGCAGTGCTAGACTGCTAGCGGGAGTTTCATACAATGAGCAGTTCTTC. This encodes CSARLLAGVSYNEQFF.

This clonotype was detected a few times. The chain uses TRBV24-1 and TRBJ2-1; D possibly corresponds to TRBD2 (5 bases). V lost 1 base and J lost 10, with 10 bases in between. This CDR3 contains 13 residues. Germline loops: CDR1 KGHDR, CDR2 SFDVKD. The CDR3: CATSDFAAEEQFF. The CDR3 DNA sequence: TGTGCCACCAGTGATTTTGCAGCGGAAGAGCAGTTCTTC.

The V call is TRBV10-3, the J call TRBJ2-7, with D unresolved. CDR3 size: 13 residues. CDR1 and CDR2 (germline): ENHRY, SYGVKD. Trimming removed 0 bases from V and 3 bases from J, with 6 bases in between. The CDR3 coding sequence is TGTGCCATCAGTGAGTCTGGGGTCTACGAGCAGTACTTC. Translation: CAISESGVYEQYF.

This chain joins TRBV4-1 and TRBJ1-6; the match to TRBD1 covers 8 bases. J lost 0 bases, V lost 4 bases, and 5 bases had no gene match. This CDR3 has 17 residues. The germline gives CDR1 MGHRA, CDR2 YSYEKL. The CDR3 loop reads CASSPRQGSSYNSPLHF. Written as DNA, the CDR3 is TGCGCCAGCAGCCCCAGACAGGGGAGCTCCTATAATTCACCCCTCCACTTT.

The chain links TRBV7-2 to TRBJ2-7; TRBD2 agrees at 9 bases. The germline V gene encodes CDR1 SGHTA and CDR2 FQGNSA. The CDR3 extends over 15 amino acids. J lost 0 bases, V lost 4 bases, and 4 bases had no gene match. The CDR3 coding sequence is TGTGCCAGCAGCTCAAAGACTAGCGGCTCCTACGAGCAGTACTTC. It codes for CASSSKTSGSYEQYF.

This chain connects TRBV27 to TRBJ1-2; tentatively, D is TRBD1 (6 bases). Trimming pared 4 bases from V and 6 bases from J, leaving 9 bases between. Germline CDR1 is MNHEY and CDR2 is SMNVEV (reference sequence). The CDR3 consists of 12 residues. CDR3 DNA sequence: TGTGCCAGCAGTTCGGGGGCGCATGGCTACACCTTC. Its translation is CASSSGAHGYTF.

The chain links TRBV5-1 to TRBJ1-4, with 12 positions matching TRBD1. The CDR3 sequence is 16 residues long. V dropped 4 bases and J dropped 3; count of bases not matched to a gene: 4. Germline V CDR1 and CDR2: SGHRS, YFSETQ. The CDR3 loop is CASSPGQGAPNEKLFF. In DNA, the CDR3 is TGCGCCAGCAGCCCGGGACAGGGGGCGCCTAATGAAAAACTGTTTTTT.

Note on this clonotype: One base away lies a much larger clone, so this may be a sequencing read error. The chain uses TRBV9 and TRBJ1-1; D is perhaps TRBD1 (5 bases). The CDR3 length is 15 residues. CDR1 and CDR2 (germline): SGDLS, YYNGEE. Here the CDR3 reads CASSVGGQGNTEAYF. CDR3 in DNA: TGTGCCAGCAGCGTAGGCGGGCAGGGAAACACTGAAGCTTACTTT.

The CDR3 sequence is CSAQSLDLSGVFF. For the CDR3, the DNA is TGCAGTGCTCAGTCCCTGGACTTGTCGGGAGTGTTCTTC. The chain couples TRBV20-1 to TRBJ2-1, with D possibly TRBD2 on 6 matching bases. In germline, CDR1 is DFQATT, CDR2 SNEGSKA (reference sequence). The CDR3 contains 13 residues. Trimming removed 5 bases from V and 15 bases from J, with 23 bases in between.

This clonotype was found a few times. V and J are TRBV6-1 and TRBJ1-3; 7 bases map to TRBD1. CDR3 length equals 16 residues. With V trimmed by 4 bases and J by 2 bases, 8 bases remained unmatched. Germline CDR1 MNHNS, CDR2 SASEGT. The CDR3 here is CASSAPDREAGNTIYF. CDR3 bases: TGTGCCAGCAGTGCCCCCGACAGGGAAGCTGGAAACACCATATATTTT.

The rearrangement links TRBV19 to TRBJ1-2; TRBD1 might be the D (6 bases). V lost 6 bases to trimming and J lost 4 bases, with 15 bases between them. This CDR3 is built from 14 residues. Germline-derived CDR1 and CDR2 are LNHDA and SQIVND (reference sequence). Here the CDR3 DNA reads TGTGCCAGTAGGCTTCTAGGACAGCTCTATGGCTACACCTTC. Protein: CASRLLGQLYGYTF.

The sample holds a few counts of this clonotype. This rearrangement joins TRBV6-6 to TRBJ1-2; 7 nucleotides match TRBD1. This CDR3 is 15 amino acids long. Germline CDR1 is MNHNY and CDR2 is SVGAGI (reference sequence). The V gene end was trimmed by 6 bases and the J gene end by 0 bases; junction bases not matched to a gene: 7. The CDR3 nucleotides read TGTGCCAGCAGAACAAGGGGACAGACTAACTATGGCTACACCTTC. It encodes CASRTRGQTNYGYTF.

The CDR3 DNA reads as TGTGCCAGTAGTATAGCGGAGGGGTTTGGCTACACCTTC. Protein sequence: CASSIAEGFGYTF. The J gene is TRBJ1-2, the V gene TRBV19; maybe TRBD1 (5 bases). Trimming shortened V by 1 base and J by 7 bases, and 10 bases separated the two germline ends. This CDR3 comprises 13 residues. CDR1 is LNHDA and CDR2 is SQIVND in the germline V gene (reference sequence).